A single sample gave rise to the 9 T cell receptor beta chains below, sequenced in a study of T cells in Graves' hyperthyroidism and ophthalmopathy. Researchers took RNA transcripts and amplified the TCR beta CDR3 regions from them. The HTBI primer set drove a first-round RT-PCR of the TCR CDR3. TCRdb re-called the multiplex PCR reads through MiXCR, storing one row per CDR3 protein. The table shows 200,000 to 300,000 distinct CDR3 sequences, with about 24% occurring only once. Sequences were obtained from blood. These receptor sequences come from a woman between 40 and 55 years old with Graves' ophthalmopathy.

This clonotype occurred many times. The rearrangement uses TRBV12-3 or TRBV12-4 and TRBJ2-7, with D uncertain. The germline V and J ends were trimmed by 6 bases and 2 bases, with 5 bases remaining between them. The CDR3 runs 11 residues. As DNA, the CDR3 is TGTGCCAGCAGCCAAGCCTACGAGCAGTACTTC. Amino acid sequence: CASSQAYEQYF.

This clonotype has at least ten counts. The chain joins TRBV6-5 to TRBJ2-2; 10 bases agree with TRBD1. Germline V gives CDR1 MNHEY, CDR2 SVGAGI. The CDR3 contains 14 residues. With 11 bases clipped from V and 7 bases from J, the junction kept 10 bases outside the gene matches. The CDR3 loop is CAVEDRGQIGELFF. CDR3 nucleotides: TGTGCCGTGGAAGACAGGGGGCAGATCGGGGAGCTGTTTTTT.

This clonotype was observed a few times. The V gene is TRBV2, the J gene TRBJ2-5; D tentatively fits TRBD1 or TRBD2 (5 bases each). The CDR3 covers 12 residues. With 7 bases removed from V and 7 bases from J, the gap between germline ends came to 13 bases. Germline V gene sequence: CDR1 SNHLY, CDR2 FYNNEI. Here the CDR3 reads CASTGLGTTQYF. Written as DNA, the CDR3 is TGTGCCAGCACAGGACTTGGGACGACCCAGTACTTC.

This clonotype was seen many times. This rearrangement joins TRBV6-1 to TRBJ1-6; D unclear. This CDR3 is built from 14 residues. Germline CDR1 and CDR2: MNHNS and SASEGT. V was clipped by 8 bases and J by 7 bases, with 15 bases between them. The DNA of the CDR3 is TGTGCCAGCGGTGCGGCGCCAATAAATTCACCCCTCCACTTT. Translation: CASGAAPINSPLHF.

This clonotype was detected many times. V and J are TRBV28 and TRBJ1-6, with D perhaps TRBD1 (5 bases). The germline gives CDR1 MDHEN, CDR2 SYDVKM. The CDR3 extends over 14 amino acids. The germline V and J ends were trimmed by 3 bases and 6 bases, with 9 bases remaining between them. CDR3 in amino acids: CASSFRGVNSPLHF. CDR3 DNA sequence: TGTGCCAGCAGTTTCCGGGGGGTTAATTCACCCCTCCACTTT.

The chain links TRBV7-8 to TRBJ2-5; no definite D call. The CDR3 consists of 14 residues. The ends were cut back, 1 base at V and 2 bases at J, with 8 bases in the middle. Germline V lookup: CDR1 SGHVS, CDR2 FQNEAQ. The CDR3 DNA follows: TGTGCCAGCAGCTTAGGTGCACCACAAGAGACCCAGTACTTC. It encodes CASSLGAPQETQYF.

This clonotype was found many times. The chain joins TRBV27 to TRBJ1-5; TRBD1 might be the D (5 bases). The ends were cut back, 4 bases at V and 9 bases at J, with 16 bases in the middle. This CDR3 is built from 14 residues. CDR1 and CDR2 from the germline V gene are MNHEY and SMNVEV (reference sequence). CDR3: CASSYETVVGPQHF. The CDR3 DNA sequence: TGTGCCAGCAGTTACGAGACAGTGGTTGGGCCCCAGCATTTT.

At least ten counts were recorded for this clonotype. The chain combines TRBV19 with TRBJ2-7; unclear D gene. CDR1 and CDR2 (germline): LNHDA, SQIVND (reference sequence). V shed 7 bases and J shed 0 bases, with 13 bases lying between them. This CDR3 comprises 14 residues. Here the CDR3 DNA reads TGTGCCAGTACTGTAGGCGCCAACTCCTACGAGCAGTACTTC. It codes for CASTVGANSYEQYF.

This clonotype was seen at least ten times. The chain recombines TRBV15 with TRBJ2-7; 7 nucleotides agree with TRBD1. The V gene's germline CDR1 is LNHNV and CDR2 YYDKDF (reference sequence). The CDR3 runs 13 residues. V trimming: 6 bases; J trimming: 2 bases; junction bases outside the gene matches: 4. CDR3 sequence (DNA): TGTGCCACCAGTGAGGGGGCTCCCTACGAGCAGTACTTC. Amino acids: CATSEGAPYEQYF. Together with reference TRBV15 and TRBJ2-7, the CDR3 gives the full variable domain: DAMVIQNPRYQVTQFGKPVTLSCSQTLNHNVMYWYQQKSSQAPKLLFHYYDKDFNNEADTPDNFQSRRPNTSFCFLDIRSPGLGDTAMYLCATSEGAPYEQYFGPGTRLTVT.